Listed below are T cell receptor beta chains from one sample, sequenced in a study of blood T cell repertoires in COVID-19. Clones were sequenced by immunoSEQ multiplex PCR, and TCRdb holds only the in-frame ones, with some missing. The sample holds about 67,000 clones, nearly 80% seen once. The sample comprised peripheral blood. The receptors were gathered from a woman aged 60-75 years with acute or convalescent COVID-19. The CDR3 runs from the conserved cysteine through the conserved F or W. Expanded clones get a size class; other rows say once, few or many, or leave the size out.

TRBJ1-2 | TRBV29-1 | - | CSVAGGAGGYTF
TRBJ1-3 | TRBV11-2 | - | CASSLSVGGNTIYF
TRBJ2-3 | TRBV27 | - | CASSSSGAPSDTQYF
TRBJ1-2 | TRBV27 | once | CASSLSAAAYGYTF
TRBJ1-5 | TRBV1 | once | CTSSPIIQAQGQPQHF
TRBJ1-2 | TRBV25-1 | - | CAYQEWGGREGYTF
TRBJ2-1 | TRBV5-1 | few | CASSPIAGAYNEQFF
TRBJ2-3 | TRBV29-1 | - | CSPARVDTQYF
TRBJ2-7 | TRBV29-1 | - | CSVARDSYEQYF
TRBJ2-7 | TRBV10-3 | - | CAISGPSGGQTYEQYF
TRBJ2-3 | TRBV4-2 | - | CASSLVKSEADGSTDTQYF
TRBJ2-2 | TRBV19 | - | CASIGGFGELFF
TRBJ1-6 | TRBV30 | - | CAWSGTGQGGSPLHF
TRBJ1-3 | TRBV27 | - | CASSLGGGSGNTIYF
TRBJ1-2 | TRBV12-3/TRBV12-4 | - | CASSSRTGDGYTF
TRBJ2-1 | TRBV28 | - | CASSLFVTGRSRAYNEQFF
TRBJ1-1 | TRBV18 | - | CASSPPGTGVNTEAFF
TRBJ2-2 | TRBV5-1 | - | CASSFGTSGGTGELFF
TRBJ2-1 | TRBV5-6 | - | CASSRDWNNEQFF
TRBJ2-3 | TRBV29-1 | - | CSVEGAGQGTDTQYF
TRBJ1-2 | TRBV29-1 | - | CSLGGGEKDYGYTF
TRBJ2-7 | TRBV4-2 | - | CASSSFGGGPPYEQYF
TRBJ2-7 | TRBV20-1 | - | CSASRDREPYEQYF
TRBJ2-7 | TRBV7-9 | - | CASSLGGGYEQYF
TRBJ2-7 | TRBV3-1/TRBV3-2 | - | CASSRRQGNEQYF
TRBJ2-5 | TRBV30 | - | CAWRGGETQYF
TRBJ2-2 | TRBV10-1 | few | CASSEQVNTGELFF
TRBJ2-7 | TRBV7-9 | - | CASSAPDMGPVPFYEQYF
TRBJ1-5 | TRBV15 | - | CATSRDRQGAGQPQHF
TRBJ1-1 | TRBV5-1 | - | CASRPRQGMNTEAFF
TRBJ2-2 | TRBV7-2 | - | CASSLRTPNTGELFF
TRBJ1-1 | TRBV29-1 | - | CSVVPKIGSTEAFF
TRBJ2-5 | TRBV5-6 | - | CASSHQAGGGETQYF
TRBJ1-3 | TRBV10-3 | - | CAISPREGSSGNTIYF
TRBJ1-1 | TRBV21-1 | - | CASSPQTGKGNTEAFF